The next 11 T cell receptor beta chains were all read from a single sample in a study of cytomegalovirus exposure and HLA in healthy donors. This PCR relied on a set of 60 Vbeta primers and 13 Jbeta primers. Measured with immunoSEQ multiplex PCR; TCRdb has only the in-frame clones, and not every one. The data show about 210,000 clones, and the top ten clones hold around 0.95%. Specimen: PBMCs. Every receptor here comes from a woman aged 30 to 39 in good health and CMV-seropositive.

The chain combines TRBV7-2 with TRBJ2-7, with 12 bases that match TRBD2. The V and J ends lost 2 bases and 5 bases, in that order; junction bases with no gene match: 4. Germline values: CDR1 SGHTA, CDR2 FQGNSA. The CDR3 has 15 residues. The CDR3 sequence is CASSLRLAGGHEQYF. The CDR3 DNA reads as TGTGCCAGCAGCTTAAGGCTAGCGGGAGGGCACGAGCAGTACTTC.

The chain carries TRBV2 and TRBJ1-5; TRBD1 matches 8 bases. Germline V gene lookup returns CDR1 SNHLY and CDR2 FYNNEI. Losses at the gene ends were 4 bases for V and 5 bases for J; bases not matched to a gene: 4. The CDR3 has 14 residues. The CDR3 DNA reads TGTGCCAGCAGTGTACAGGGGGTGCATCAGCCCCAGCATTTT. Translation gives CASSVQGVHQPQHF.

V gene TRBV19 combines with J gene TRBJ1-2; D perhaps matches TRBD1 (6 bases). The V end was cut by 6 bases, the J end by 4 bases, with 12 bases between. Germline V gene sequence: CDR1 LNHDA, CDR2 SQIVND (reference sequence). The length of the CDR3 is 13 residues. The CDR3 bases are TGTGCCAGTAGGGACGACAGGACCTATGGCTACACCTTC. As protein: CASRDDRTYGYTF. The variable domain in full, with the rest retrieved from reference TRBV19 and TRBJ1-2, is DGGITQSPKYLFRKEGQNVTLSCEQNLNHDAMYWYRQDPGQGLRLIYYSQIVNDFQKGDIAEGYSVSREKKESFPLTVTSAQKNPTAFYLCASRDDRTYGYTFGSGTRLTVV.

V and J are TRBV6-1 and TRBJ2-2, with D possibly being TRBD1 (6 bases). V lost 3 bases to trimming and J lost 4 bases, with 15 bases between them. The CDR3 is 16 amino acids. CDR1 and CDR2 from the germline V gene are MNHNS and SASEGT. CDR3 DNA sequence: TGTGCCAGCAGTGAGGACCCCACAGGGCGCACCGGGGAGCTGTTTTTT. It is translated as CASSEDPTGRTGELFF.

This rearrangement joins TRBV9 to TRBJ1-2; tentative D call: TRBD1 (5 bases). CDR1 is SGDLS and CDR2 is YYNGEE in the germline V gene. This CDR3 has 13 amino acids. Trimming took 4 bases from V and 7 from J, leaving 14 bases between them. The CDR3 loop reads CASSPMVQGGYTF. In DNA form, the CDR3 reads TGTGCCAGCAGCCCCATGGTGCAGGGTGGCTACACCTTC.

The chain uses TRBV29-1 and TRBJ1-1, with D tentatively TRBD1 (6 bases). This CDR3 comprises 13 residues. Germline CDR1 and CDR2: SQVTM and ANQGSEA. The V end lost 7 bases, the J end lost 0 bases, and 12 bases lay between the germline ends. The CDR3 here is CSAPTGMNTEAFF. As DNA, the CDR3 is TGCAGCGCACCCACAGGGATGAACACTGAAGCTTTCTTT.

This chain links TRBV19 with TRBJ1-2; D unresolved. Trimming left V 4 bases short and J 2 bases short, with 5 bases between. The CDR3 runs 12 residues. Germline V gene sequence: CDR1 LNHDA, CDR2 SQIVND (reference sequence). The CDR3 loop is CASSRVNYGYTF. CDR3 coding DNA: TGTGCCAGTAGTAGAGTAAACTATGGCTACACCTTC.

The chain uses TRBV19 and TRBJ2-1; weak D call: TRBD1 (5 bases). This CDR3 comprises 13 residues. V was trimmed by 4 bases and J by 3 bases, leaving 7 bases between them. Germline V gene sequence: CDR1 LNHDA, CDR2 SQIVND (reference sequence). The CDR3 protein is CASSTTVYNEQFF. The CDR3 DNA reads TGTGCCAGTAGTACGACAGTCTACAATGAGCAGTTCTTC.

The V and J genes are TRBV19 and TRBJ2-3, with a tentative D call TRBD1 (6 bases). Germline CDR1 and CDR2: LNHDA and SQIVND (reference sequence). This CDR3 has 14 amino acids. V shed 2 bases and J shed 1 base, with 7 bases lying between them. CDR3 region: CASSIRQGTDTQYF. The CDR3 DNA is TGTGCCAGTAGTATACGACAGGGCACAGATACGCAGTATTTT.

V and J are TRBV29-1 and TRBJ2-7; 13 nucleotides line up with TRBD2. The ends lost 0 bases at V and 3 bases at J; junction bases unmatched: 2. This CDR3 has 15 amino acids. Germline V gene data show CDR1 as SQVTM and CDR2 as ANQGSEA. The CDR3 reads CSVEDGLAGDYEQYF. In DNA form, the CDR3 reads TGCAGCGTTGAAGATGGACTAGCGGGAGACTACGAGCAGTACTTC.

CDR3 in DNA: TGTGCCAGCAGTGGGGACAGGGGCAATCAGCCCCAGCATTTT. Translating it yields CASSGDRGNQPQHF. The V and J genes are TRBV6-5 and TRBJ1-5, with 9 bases aligning to TRBD1. CDR1 and CDR2 from the germline V gene are MNHEY and SVGAGI. The CDR3 has 14 amino acids. J lost 2 bases, V lost 5 bases, and 1 base had no gene match.